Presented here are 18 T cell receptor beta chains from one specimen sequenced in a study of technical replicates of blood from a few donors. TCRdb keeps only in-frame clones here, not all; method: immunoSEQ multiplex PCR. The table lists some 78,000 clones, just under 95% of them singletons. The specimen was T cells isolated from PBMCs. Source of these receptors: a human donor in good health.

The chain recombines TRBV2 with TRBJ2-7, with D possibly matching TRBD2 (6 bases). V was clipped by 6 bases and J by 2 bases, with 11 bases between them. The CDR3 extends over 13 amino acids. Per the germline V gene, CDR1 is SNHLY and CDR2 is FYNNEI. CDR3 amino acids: CASRGGVAYEQYF. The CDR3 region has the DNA TGTGCCAGCAGGGGGGGAGTGGCCTACGAGCAGTACTTC.

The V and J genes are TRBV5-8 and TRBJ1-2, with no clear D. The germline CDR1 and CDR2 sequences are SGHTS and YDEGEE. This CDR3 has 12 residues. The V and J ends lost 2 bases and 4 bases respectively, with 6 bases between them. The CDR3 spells CASSFRSYGYTF. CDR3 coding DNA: TGTGCCAGCAGCTTTCGGTCCTATGGCTACACCTTC.

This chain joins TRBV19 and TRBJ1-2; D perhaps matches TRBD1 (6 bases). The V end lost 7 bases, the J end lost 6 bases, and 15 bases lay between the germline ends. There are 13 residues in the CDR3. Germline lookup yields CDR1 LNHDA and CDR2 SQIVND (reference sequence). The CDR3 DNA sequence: TGTGCCAGTACTCCCCAGGGGTACAATGGCTACACCTTC. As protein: CASTPQGYNGYTF.

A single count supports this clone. DNA for the CDR3: TGTGCCAGCAGCCCCTACTGGACTAGCGGGAGCACAGATACGCAGTATTTT. Translation gives CASSPYWTSGSTDTQYF. This chain connects TRBV7-9 to TRBJ2-3; 11 bases are shared with TRBD2. J lost 0 bases, V lost 5 bases, and 7 bases had no gene match. The CDR3 spans 17 residues. Germline CDR1 is SEHNR and CDR2 is FQNEAQ (reference sequence).

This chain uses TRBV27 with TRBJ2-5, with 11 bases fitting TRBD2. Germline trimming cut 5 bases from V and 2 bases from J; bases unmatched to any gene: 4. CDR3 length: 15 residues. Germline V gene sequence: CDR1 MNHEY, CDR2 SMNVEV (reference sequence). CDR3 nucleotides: TGTGCCAGCAGTCCCATAGCGGGAGGGCAAGAGACCCAGTACTTC. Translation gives CASSPIAGGQETQYF.

The CDR3 sequence: CATPQTEANYGYTF. The CDR3 DNA is TGTGCCACTCCCCAGACAGAAGCTAACTATGGCTACACCTTC. The chain links TRBV6-1 to TRBJ1-2, with D possibly being TRBD1 (5 bases). With 10 bases removed from V and 0 bases from J, the gap between germline ends came to 15 bases. The CDR3 spans 14 residues. Germline V gene lookup returns CDR1 MNHNS and CDR2 SASEGT.

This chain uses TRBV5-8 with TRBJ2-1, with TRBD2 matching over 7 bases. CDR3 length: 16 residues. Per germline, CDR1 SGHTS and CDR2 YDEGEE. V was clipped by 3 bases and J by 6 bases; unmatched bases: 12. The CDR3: CASSSLRLARSNEQFF. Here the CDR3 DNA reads TGTGCCAGCAGCTCCCTGCGACTAGCAAGGTCCAATGAGCAGTTCTTC. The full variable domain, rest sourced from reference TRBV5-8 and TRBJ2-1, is EAGVTQSPTHLIKTRGQQATLRCSPISGHTSVYWYQQALGLGLQFLLWYDEGEERNRGNFPPRFSGRQFPNYSSELNVNALELEDSALYLCASSSLRLARSNEQFFGPGTRLTVL.

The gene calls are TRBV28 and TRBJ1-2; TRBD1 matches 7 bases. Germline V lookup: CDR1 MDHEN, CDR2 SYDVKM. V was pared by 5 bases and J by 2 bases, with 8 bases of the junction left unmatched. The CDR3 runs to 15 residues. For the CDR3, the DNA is TGTGCCAGCAGTCCGAATGACAGGGACAACTATGGCTACACCTTC. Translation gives CASSPNDRDNYGYTF.

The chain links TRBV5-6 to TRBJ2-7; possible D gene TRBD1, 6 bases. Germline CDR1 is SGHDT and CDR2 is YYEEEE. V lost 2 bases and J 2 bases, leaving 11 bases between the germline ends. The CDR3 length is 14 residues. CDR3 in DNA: TGTGCCAGCAGCTTTGAACAGGGCACCTACGAGCAGTACTTC. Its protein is CASSFEQGTYEQYF.

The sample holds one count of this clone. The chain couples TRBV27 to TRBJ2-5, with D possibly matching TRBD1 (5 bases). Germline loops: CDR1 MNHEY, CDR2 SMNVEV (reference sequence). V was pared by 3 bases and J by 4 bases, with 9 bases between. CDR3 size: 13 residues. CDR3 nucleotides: TGTGCCAGCAGTTTTAGGGGAACAGAGACCCAGTACTTC. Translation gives CASSFRGTETQYF.

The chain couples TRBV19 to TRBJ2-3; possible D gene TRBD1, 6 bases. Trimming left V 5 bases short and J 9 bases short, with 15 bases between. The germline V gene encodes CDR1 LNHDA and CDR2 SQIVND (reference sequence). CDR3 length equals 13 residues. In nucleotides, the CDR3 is TGTGCCAGTAGTCGGCAGGGGATAGTCACGCAGTATTTT. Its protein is CASSRQGIVTQYF.

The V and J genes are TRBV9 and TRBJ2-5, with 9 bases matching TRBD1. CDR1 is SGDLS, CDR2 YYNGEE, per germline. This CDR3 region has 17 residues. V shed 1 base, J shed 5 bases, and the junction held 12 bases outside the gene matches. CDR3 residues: CASSVRSGTGILETQYF. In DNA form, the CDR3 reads TGTGCCAGCAGCGTACGGTCGGGGACAGGGATTTTGGAGACCCAGTACTTC.

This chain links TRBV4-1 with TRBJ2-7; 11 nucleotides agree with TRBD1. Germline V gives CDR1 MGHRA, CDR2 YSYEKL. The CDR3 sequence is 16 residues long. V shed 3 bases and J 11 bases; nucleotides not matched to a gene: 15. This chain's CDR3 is CASSHTGQGASLLKYF. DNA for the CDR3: TGCGCCAGCAGCCATACCGGACAGGGGGCTTCCCTTCTAAAGTACTTC.

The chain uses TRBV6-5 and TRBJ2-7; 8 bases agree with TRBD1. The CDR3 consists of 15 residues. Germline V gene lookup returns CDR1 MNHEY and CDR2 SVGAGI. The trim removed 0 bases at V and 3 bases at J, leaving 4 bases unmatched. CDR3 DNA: TGTGCCAGCAGTTACTCCTGGACAGGGAGCTACGAGCAGTACTTC. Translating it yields CASSYSWTGSYEQYF.

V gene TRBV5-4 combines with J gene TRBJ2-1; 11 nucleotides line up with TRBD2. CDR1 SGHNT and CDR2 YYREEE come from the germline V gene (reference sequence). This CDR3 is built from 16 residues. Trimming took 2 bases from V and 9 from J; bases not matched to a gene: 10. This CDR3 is CASSFSLAGGPSEQFF. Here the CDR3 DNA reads TGTGCCAGCAGCTTCTCTTTAGCGGGAGGGCCGAGTGAGCAGTTCTTC.

The CDR3 DNA is TGTGCCAGCAGTGAAATGGGACAGAACACTGAAGCTTTCTTT. Protein sequence: CASSEMGQNTEAFF. The chain recombines TRBV6-1 with TRBJ1-1; TRBD1 might be the D (6 bases). The CDR3 is 14 amino acids. The V gene lost 2 bases and the J gene lost 1 base, with 8 bases spanning the gap. Germline V CDR1 and CDR2: MNHNS, SASEGT.

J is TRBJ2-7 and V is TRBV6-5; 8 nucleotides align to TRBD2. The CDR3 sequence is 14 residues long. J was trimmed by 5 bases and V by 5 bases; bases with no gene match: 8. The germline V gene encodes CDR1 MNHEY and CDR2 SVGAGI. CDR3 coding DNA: TGTGCCAGCAGTGACAGCGGGAGAATCCACGAGCAGTACTTC. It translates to CASSDSGRIHEQYF.

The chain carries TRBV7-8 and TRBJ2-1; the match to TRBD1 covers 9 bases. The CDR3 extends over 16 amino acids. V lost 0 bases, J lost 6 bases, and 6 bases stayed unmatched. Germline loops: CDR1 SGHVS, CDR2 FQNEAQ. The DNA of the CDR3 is TGTGCCAGCAGCTTAGCGTACAGGGGGCCGGCCAATGAGCAGTTCTTC. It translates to CASSLAYRGPANEQFF.